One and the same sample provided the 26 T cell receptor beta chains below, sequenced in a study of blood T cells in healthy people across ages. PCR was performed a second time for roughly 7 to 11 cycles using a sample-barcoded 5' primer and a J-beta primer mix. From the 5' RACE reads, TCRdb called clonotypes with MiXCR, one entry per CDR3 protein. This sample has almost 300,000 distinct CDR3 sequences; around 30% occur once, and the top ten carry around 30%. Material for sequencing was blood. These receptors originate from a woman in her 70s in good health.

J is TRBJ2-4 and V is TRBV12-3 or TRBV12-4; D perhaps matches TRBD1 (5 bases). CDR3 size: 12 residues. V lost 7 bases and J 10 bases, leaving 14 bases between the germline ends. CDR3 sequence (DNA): TGTGCCAGCAACACCTTTAAGGGGATTCAGTACTTC. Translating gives CASNTFKGIQYF.

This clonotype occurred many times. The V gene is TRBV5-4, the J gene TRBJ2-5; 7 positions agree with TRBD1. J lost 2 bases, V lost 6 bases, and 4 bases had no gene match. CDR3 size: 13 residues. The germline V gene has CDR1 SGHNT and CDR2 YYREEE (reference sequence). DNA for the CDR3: TGTGCCAGCACCCGGGACAGACAAGAGACCCAGTACTTC. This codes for CASTRDRQETQYF.

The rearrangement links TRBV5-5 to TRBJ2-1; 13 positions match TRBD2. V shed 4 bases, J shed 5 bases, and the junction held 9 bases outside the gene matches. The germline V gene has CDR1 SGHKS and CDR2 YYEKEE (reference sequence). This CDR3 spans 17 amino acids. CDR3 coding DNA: TGTGCCAGCAGCCAACTACTAGCGGGGGGGCCTAACAATGAGCAGTTCTTC. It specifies CASSQLLAGGPNNEQFF. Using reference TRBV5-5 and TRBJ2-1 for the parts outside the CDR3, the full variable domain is DAGVTQSPTHLIKTRGQQVTLRCSPISGHKSVSWYQQVLGQGPQFIFQYYEKEERGRGNFPDRFSARQFPNYSSELNVNALLLGDSALYLCASSQLLAGGPNNEQFFGPGTRLTVL.

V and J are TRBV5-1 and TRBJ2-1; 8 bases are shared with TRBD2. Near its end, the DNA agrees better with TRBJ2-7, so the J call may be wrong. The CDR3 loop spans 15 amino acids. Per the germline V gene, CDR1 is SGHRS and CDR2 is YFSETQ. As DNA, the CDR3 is TGCGCCAGCAGCTTGGTGGGGGGAGCGGGAGAGGAGCAGTACTTC. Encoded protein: CASSLVGGAGEEQYF.

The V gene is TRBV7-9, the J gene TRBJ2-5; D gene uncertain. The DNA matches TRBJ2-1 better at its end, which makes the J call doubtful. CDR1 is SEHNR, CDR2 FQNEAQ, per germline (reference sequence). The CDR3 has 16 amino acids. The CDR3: CASSLALRMRSNEQFF. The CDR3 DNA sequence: TGTGCCAGCAGCTTAGCGCTAAGGATGAGGAGCAATGAGCAGTTCTTC.

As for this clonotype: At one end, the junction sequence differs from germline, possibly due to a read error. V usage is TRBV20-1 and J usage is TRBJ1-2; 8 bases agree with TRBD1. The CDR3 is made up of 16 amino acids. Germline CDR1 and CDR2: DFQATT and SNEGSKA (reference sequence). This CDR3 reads CSASRQIGTGSYGYTF. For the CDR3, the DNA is TGCAGCGCTAGCAGACAGATAGGGACAGGAAGCTATGGCTACACCTTC.

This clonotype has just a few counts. For the CDR3, the DNA is TGTGCCAGCTCACCAATCCAGAAAGAGACCCAGTACTTC. This translates into CASSPIQKETQYF. This chain connects TRBV18 to TRBJ2-5; D is uncertain. Germline V CDR1 and CDR2: KGHSH, LQKENI. Deletions cut 2 bases from V and 3 bases from J, with 7 bases between. The CDR3 consists of 13 residues.

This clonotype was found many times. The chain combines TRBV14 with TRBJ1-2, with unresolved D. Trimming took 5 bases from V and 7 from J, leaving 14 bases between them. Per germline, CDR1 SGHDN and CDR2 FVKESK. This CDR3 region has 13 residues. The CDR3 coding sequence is TGTGCCAGCAGCTACCTTATCTCGGGTGGCTACACCTTC. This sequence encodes CASSYLISGGYTF.

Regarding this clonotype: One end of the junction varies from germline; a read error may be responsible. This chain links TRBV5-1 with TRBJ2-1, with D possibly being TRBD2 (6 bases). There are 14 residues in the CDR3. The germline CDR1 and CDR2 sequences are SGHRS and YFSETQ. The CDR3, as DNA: TGCGCCAGCAGCTTGGCGGCAGACCTTCGGGAGCAGTCCTTC. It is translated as CASSLAADLREQSF.

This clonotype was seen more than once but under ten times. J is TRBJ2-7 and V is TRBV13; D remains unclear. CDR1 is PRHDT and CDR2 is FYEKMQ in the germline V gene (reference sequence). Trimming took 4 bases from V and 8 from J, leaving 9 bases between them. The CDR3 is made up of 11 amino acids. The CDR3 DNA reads TGTGCCAGCAGCTCCGGGTGGAAGCAGTACTTC. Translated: CASSSGWKQYF.

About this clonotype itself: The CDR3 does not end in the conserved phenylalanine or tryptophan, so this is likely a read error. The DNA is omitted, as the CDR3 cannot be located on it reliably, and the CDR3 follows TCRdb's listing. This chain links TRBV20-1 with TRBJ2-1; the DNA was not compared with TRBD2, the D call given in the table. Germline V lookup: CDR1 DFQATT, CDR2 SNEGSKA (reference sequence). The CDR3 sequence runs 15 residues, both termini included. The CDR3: CSARDKLAGRNERFL.

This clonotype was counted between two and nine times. This CDR3 reads CASSRAGLEETQYF. The CDR3 DNA reads TGCGCCAGCAGCAGGGCGGGACTCGAAGAGACCCAGTACTTC. The V and J genes are TRBV5-1 and TRBJ2-5, with a weak D call TRBD2 (6 bases). The CDR3 runs 14 residues. V was pared by 4 bases and J by 3 bases, with 13 bases between. CDR1 and CDR2 from the germline V gene are SGHRS and YFSETQ.

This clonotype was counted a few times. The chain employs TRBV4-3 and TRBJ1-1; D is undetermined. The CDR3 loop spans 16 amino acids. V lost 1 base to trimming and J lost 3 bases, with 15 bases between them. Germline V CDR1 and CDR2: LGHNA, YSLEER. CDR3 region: CASSQGRTGRYTEAFF. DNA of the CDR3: TGCGCCAGCAGCCAAGGCCGAACGGGTAGGTACACTGAAGCTTTCTTT.

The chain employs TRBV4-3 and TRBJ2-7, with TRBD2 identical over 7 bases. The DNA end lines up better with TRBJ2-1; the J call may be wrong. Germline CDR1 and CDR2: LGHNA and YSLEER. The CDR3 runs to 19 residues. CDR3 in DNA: TGCGCCAGCAGCCAAGAATGGAGCGGGGTCAGCGGGGATTACAATGAGCAGTTCTTC. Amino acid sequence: CASSQEWSGVSGDYNEQFF.

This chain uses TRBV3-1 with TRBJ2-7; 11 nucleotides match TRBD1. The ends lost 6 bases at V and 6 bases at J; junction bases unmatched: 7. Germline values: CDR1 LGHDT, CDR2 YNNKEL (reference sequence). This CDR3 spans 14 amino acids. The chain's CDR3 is CASRAGTGGSEQYF. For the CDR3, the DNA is TGTGCCAGCAGAGCCGGGACAGGGGGTTCCGAGCAGTACTTC.

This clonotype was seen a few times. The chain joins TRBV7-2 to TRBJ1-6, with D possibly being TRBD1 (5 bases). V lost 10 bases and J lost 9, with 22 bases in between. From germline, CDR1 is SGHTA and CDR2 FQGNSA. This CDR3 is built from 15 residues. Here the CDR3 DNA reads TGTGCCATCCCGCGACAGCCCCTACTGGGTTCACCCCTCCACTTT. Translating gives CAIPRQPLLGSPLHF.

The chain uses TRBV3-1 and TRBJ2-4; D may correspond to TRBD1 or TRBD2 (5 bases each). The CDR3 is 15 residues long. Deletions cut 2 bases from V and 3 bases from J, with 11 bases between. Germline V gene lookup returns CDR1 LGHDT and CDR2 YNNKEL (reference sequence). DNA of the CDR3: TGTGCCAGCAGCCAAAGAGGGGTAGACAAAAACATTCAGTACTTC. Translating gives CASSQRGVDKNIQYF.

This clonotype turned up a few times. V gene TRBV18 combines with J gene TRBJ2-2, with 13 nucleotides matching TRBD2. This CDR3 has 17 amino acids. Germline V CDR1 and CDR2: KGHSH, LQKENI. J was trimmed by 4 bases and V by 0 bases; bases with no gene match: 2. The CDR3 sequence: CASSPPGLAGATGELFF. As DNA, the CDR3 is TGTGCCAGCTCACCACCAGGACTAGCGGGAGCCACCGGGGAGCTGTTTTTT.

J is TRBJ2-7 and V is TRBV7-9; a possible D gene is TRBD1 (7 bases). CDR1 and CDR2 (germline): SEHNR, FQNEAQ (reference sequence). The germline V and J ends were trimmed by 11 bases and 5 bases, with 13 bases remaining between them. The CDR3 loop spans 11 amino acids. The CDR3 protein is CAGGGGDEQYF. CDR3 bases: TGTGCCGGTGGAGGGGGCGACGAGCAGTACTTC.

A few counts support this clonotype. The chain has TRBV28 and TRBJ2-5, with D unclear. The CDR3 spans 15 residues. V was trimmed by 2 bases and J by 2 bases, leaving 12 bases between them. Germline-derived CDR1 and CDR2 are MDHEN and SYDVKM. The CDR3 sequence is CASSLVRAGQETQYF. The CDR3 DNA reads TGTGCCAGCAGTTTAGTACGCGCAGGACAAGAGACCCAGTACTTC.

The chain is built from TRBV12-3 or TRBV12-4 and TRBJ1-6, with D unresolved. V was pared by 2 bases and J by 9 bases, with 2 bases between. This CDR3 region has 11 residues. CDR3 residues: CASSLSSPLHF. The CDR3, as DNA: TGTGCCAGCAGTTTATCTTCACCCCTCCACTTT.

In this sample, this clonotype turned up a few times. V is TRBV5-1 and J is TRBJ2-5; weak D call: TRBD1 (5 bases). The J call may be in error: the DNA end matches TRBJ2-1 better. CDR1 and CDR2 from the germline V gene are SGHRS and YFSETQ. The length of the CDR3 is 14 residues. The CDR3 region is CASSLSGPGNEQFF. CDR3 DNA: TGCGCCAGCAGCTTGTCAGGGCCGGGTAATGAGCAGTTCTTC.

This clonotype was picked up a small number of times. The DNA for the CDR3 is TGCGCCAGCAGCTCGGGGGACTTTGCGGGAGGAAAAGAGACCCAGTACTTC. It codes for CASSSGDFAGGKETQYF. The genes are TRBV5-1 and TRBJ2-5; TRBD2 agrees at 8 bases. The CDR3 runs to 17 residues. The V gene end was trimmed by 3 bases and the J gene end by 3 bases; junction bases not matched to a gene: 13. Germline V lookup: CDR1 SGHRS, CDR2 YFSETQ.

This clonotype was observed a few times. The CDR3 loop reads CASSLDNGRGEQFF. The CDR3 DNA reads TGTGCCAGCAGCTTAGACAACGGGAGGGGTGAGCAGTTCTTC. The chain combines TRBV7-2 with TRBJ2-1; 8 bases align to TRBD2. V shed 1 base and J 9 bases; nucleotides not matched to a gene: 5. CDR3 length: 14 amino acids. CDR1 is SGHTA, CDR2 FQGNSA, per germline.

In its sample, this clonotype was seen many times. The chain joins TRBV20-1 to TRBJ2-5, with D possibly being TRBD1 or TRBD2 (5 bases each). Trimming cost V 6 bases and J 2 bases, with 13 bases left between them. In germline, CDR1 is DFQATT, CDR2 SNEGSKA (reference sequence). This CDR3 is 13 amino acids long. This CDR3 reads CSALAGAQETQYF. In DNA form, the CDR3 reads TGCAGTGCCCTAGCCGGGGCACAAGAGACCCAGTACTTC.

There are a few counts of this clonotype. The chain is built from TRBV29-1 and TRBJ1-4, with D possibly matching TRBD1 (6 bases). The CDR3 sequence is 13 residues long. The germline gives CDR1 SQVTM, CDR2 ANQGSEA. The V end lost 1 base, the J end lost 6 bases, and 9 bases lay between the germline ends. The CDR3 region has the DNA TGCAGCGTTGAAGGACAGGTGGATGAAAAACTGTTTTTT. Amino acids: CSVEGQVDEKLFF.